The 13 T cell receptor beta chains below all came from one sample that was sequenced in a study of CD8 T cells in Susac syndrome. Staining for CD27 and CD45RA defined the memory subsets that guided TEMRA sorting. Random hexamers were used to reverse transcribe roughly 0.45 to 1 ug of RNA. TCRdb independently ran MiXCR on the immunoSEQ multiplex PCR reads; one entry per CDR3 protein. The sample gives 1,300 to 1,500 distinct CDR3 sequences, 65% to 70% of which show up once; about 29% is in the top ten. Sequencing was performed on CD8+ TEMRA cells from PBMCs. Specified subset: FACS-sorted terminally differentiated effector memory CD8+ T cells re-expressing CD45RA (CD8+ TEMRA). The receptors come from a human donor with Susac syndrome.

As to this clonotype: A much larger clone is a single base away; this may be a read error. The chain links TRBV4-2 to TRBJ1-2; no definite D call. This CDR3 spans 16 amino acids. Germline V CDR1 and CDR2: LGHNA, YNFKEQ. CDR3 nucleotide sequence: TGTACCAGCAGCCAAGATGGTCCCCAGGCAGCCTATGGCTACACCTTC. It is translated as CTSSQDGPQAAYGYTF.

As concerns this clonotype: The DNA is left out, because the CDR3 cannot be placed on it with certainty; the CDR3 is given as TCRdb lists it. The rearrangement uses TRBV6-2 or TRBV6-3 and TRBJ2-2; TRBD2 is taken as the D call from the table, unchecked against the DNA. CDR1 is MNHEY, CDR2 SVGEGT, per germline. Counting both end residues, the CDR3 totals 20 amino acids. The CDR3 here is CASNGELGTSGGLTPGSCFF.

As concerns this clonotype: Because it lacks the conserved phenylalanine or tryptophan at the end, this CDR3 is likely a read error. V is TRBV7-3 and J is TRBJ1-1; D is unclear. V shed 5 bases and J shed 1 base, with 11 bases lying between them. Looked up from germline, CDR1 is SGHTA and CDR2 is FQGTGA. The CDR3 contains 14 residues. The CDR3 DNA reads TGTGCCAGCAGCACAGCACAGCCGAACACTGAAGCTTTCCTT. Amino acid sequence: CASSTAQPNTEAFL.

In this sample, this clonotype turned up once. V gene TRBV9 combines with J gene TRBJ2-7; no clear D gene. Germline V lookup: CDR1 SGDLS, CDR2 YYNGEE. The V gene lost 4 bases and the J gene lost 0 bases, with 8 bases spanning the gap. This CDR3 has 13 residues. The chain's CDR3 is CASSPFVSYEQYF. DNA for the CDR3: TGTGCCAGCAGCCCTTTTGTCTCCTACGAGCAGTACTTC.

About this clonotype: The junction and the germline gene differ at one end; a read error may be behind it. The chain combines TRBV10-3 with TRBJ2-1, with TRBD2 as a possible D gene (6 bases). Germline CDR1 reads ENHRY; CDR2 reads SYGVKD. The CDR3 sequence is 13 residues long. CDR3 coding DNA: TGTGCCATCAGGCGGGGTCAATACAGTGAGCAGTTCTTC. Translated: CAIRRGQYSEQFF.

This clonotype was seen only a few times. The CDR3, as DNA: TGTGCCAGCAGACTCTCACAGGGGGTCCCCGTGATAGGTAATGAGCAGTTCTTC. It specifies CASRLSQGVPVIGNEQFF. The chain joins TRBV27 to TRBJ2-1; 8 nucleotides agree with TRBD1. The germline gives CDR1 MNHEY, CDR2 SMNVEV (reference sequence). The ends lost 6 bases at V and 7 bases at J; junction bases unmatched: 20. This CDR3 has 18 residues.

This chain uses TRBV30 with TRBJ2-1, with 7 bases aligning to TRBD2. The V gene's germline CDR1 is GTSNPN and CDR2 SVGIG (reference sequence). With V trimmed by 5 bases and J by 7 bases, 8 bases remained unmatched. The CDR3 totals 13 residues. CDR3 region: CAWYLGGVNEQFF. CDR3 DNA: TGTGCCTGGTACCTTGGGGGGGTTAATGAGCAGTTCTTC.

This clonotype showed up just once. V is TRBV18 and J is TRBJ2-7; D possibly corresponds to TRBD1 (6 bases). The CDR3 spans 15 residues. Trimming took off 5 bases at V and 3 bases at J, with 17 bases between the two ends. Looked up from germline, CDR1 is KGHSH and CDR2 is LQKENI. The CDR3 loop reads CASSFVTGGNYEQYF. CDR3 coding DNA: TGTGCCAGCTCATTTGTGACAGGTGGGAACTACGAGCAGTACTTC.

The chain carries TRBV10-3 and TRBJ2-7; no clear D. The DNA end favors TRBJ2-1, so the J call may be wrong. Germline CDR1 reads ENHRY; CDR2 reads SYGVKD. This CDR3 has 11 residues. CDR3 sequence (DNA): TGTGCCATCAGCGCTGGCTACGAGCAGTTCTTC. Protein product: CAISAGYEQFF.

The chain's CDR3 is CVTSKGTGIYEQYF. CDR3 DNA sequence: TGTGTTACCAGCAAAGGGACAGGGATCTACGAGCAGTACTTC. The chain links TRBV15 to TRBJ2-7; TRBD1 aligns across 9 bases. This CDR3 comprises 14 residues. The germline gives CDR1 LNHNV, CDR2 YYDKDF (reference sequence).

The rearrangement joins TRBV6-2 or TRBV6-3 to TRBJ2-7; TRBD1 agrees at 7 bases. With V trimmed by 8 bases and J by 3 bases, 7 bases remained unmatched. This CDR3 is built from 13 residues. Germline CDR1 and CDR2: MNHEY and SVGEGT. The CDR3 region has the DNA TGTGCCAGCCTCCGGAACAGGGGCTACGAGCAGTACTTC. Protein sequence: CASLRNRGYEQYF.

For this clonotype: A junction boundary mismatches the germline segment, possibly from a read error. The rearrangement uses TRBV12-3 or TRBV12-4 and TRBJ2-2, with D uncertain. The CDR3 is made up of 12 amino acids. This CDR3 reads CSSSKITGELFF. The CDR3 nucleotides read TGTTCCAGCAGTAAGATCACCGGGGAGCTGTTTTTT.

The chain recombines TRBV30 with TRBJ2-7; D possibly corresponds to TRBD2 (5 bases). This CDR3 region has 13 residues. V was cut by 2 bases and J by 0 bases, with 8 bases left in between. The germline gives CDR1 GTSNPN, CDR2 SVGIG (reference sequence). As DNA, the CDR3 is TGTGCCTGGAGTACCGGGGTCTCCTACGAGCAGTACTTC. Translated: CAWSTGVSYEQYF.